A selection of T cell receptor beta chains follows, all from one sample in a study of blood T cell repertoires in COVID-19. Sequenced by immunoSEQ multiplex PCR; TCRdb stores in-frame clones only, minus some. This repertoire shows under 95,000 clones, 70% to 80% found once; its top ten account for around 5.8%. Material: peripheral blood. These TCRs come from a man aged 50-59 years with active or convalescent COVID-19. Each CDR3 is given with its conserved first and last residue.

>TRBV5-1
CASSSGRESSYEQYF
>TRBV19
CASSIKGLPSYEQYF
>TRBV4-3
CASSQGSPGTSGVRSSYNEQFF
>TRBV9
CASSIGLEEAEQFF
>TRBV5-6
CASIIAGSNEQFF
>TRBV27
CASSVTGVRIGYTF
>TRBV5-8
CASSQGSFWEKLFF
>TRBV25-1
CASRGTGPYEQYF
>TRBV10-3
CAISESTRPSFTDTQYF
>TRBV19
CASKGQDSQGYGYTF
>TRBV5-1
CASSWSGASLDEQFF
>TRBV4-1
CASSQVLGLLYEQYF
>TRBV10-3
CAISEAGSAGTDTQYF
>TRBV19
CASSIGHGSYEQYF